The sequence of this TCR beta chain was determined in a study of blood T cell repertoires in COVID-19. About the study: Specimens from acute and convalescent COVID-19 originated in the United States, Italy and Spain.

The table came from immunoSEQ multiplex PCR; TCRdb's copy has only in-frame clones and leaves some out. The sample has 300,000 to 350,000 clones, over 80% seen once; the top ten hold 5%. Adults between about 18 and 95 years of age took part from 20 to 25 US areas. Which cohort a participant joined came from the clinical history participants gave. Donors of Cohort 3 who recovered were those that had two negative PCRs, clearance, or symptom resolution. This receptor was identified in a man aged 25-45 years who had recovered from COVID-19. The specimen sequenced was PBMCs or T cells enriched from blood (not recorded which).

CDR3 residues: CASSEFIGGANSPLHF. The CDR3, as DNA: TGTGCCAGCAGTGAGTTCATCGGGGGAGCGAATTCACCCCTCCACTTT. The chain recombines TRBV6-1 with TRBJ1-6, with D perhaps TRBD1 (5 bases). Germline V lookup: CDR1 MNHNS, CDR2 SASEGT. The CDR3 is 16 residues long. V was cut by 3 bases and J by 7 bases, with 16 bases left in between.